Listed below are T cell receptor beta chains from one sample, sequenced in a study of regulatory T cells in long-lasting Graves disease. TCRdb re-called the multiplex PCR reads through MiXCR, storing one row per CDR3 protein. The sample records over 350,000 distinct CDR3 sequences, 12% to 15% being singletons. The same data also contributed to another study, on T cells in Graves' hyperthyroidism and ophthalmopathy.

The sequences come from peripheral blood mononuclear cells (PBMCs), collected at new diagnosis, from a patient treated with antithyroid drugs. Source of these receptors: a woman between 45 and 65 years old with Graves disease. Each CDR3 is given with its conserved first and last residue. Each record gives: D gene, V gene, J gene, CDR3 protein. A D gene is named only where the DNA matches it firmly.

TRBD2	TRBV29-1	TRBJ2-1	CSVAPRLAYKTRDEQFF
-	TRBV18	TRBJ1-2	CASSQRSVGGYTF
TRBD2	TRBV3-1	TRBJ2-7	CASSHALAGGPYEQYF
TRBD1	TRBV27	TRBJ1-5	CASSLLSGGNQPQHF
TRBD1	TRBV7-9	TRBJ1-2	CASSPGQGFYGYTF
TRBD2	TRBV5-1	TRBJ2-7	CASSFGGRAYEQYF
-	TRBV20-1	TRBJ1-6	CSATSNSPLHF
-	TRBV9	TRBJ1-3	CASSALGTLAGNTIYF
-	TRBV9	TRBJ2-3	CASSPQVSTDTQYF
-	TRBV13	TRBJ1-5	CASSFGGDSNQPQHF
TRBD2	TRBV3-1	TRBJ2-1	CASSQDPVLAGSSYNEQFF
TRBD1	TRBV19	TRBJ1-1	CASSTSGQGDTEAFF
TRBD2	TRBV20-1	TRBJ2-7	CSAPGLAGVPEQYF
-	TRBV5-5	TRBJ1-1	CASSLWENTEAFF
TRBD1	TRBV7-6	TRBJ2-5	CASSLGQGSVVRHF
TRBD1	TRBV28	TRBJ1-4	CASSSGQGQGEKLFF
TRBD1	TRBV2	TRBJ2-7	CASGGTGGSYEQYF
TRBD2	TRBV5-6	TRBJ2-1	CASSSWRLAGSRAYNEQFF
-	TRBV7-6	TRBJ2-2	CASSLAGQKNTGELFF
-	TRBV9	TRBJ1-3	CASSRTIYF
-	TRBV7-9	TRBJ1-1	CASSFQGRDTEAFF
TRBD2	TRBV4-2	TRBJ2-7	CASSQDPGGRSEQYF
-	TRBV7-9	TRBJ2-1	CASSLVGSSYNEQFF
TRBD1	TRBV2	TRBJ2-3	CASTGTASTQYF
TRBD1	TRBV12-3/TRBV12-4	TRBJ1-1	CASTGGRGDTEAFF
-	TRBV7-3	TRBJ2-5	CASSVGTGPQAETQYF
TRBD2	TRBV25-1	TRBJ2-7	CASSELGGIEQYF
-	TRBV3-1	TRBJ2-2	CASRRDFHGELFF
-	TRBV19	TRBJ2-1	CASSIGSLVGEQFF
-	TRBV6-1	TRBJ2-3	CASTPAETTDTQYF
-	TRBV3-1	TRBJ1-5	CTSSPYRDNQPQHF
-	TRBV2	TRBJ2-7	CASSVPARSLGSYEQYF
-	TRBV2	TRBJ2-1	CASSNWPFLLRVGSYNEQFF
TRBD1	TRBV3-1	TRBJ2-7	CASSLQQGSEQYF
-	TRBV19	TRBJ2-7	CASSIKGPPLTYEQYF
TRBD1	TRBV11-2	TRBJ2-7	CASSPAGTGGTYEQYF
-	TRBV5-1	TRBJ2-7	CASSLAGQNSYEQYF
-	TRBV27	TRBJ2-5	CASSLRPDPYQETQYF
TRBD1	TRBV12-3/TRBV12-4	TRBJ1-1	CASSLWAGGTEAFF
TRBD1	TRBV6-1	TRBJ2-7	CASSIRDRAYEQYF
TRBD1	TRBV28	TRBJ1-5	CASRWTGGRNQPQHF
-	TRBV4-1	TRBJ1-1	CASSQFRNTEAFF
-	TRBV27	TRBJ2-1	CASRPSLYNEQFF
TRBD1	TRBV9	TRBJ2-7	CASSPGGQGTSYEQYF
TRBD2	TRBV19	TRBJ2-1	CASSTLAGDMNEQFF
TRBD1	TRBV20-1	TRBJ2-4	CSAGLRGLVAKNIQYF
TRBD1	TRBV5-4	TRBJ2-1	CASSQDRGLLDEQFF
-	TRBV20-1	TRBJ2-7	CSARDLGEQYF
-	TRBV5-1	TRBJ2-1	CASSLRPNYLVSEQFF
-	TRBV20-1	TRBJ2-1	CSAISDSYNEQFF
-	TRBV5-1	TRBJ2-5	CASSPRGNGETQYF